These 25 T cell receptor beta chains came from one sample sequenced in a study of Ad26.COV2.S vaccination and SARS-CoV-2 variants. This table comes from immunoSEQ multiplex PCR, and its TCRdb copy is limited to in-frame clones, with some not included. The sample shows under 600,000 clones, 80% to 90% of them seen only once. Stated treatment: 19 received Ad26.COV2.S at low or high dose, single or two shots; about 5 received placebo; per-sample allocation not given. Collection of the samples took place on day 63 after the first injection of vaccine or placebo. This material consisted of peripheral blood, taken in a trial of Ad26.COV2.S vaccine versus placebo. The origin of the receptors is a person between 18 and 60 years old who received the Ad26.COV2.S COVID-19 vaccine or a placebo.

The chain is built from TRBV7-9 and TRBJ1-2; tentative D call: TRBD1 (5 bases). V lost 2 bases and J 8 bases, leaving 18 bases between the germline ends. Looked up from germline, CDR1 is SEHNR and CDR2 is FQNEAQ (reference sequence). The CDR3 is 15 amino acids. Written as DNA, the CDR3 is TGTGCCAGCAGCTTACAGGGTTTAAGGGGCGACGGCTACACCTTC. Translating gives CASSLQGLRGDGYTF.

The chain joins TRBV7-9 to TRBJ2-7; the D call may be TRBD1 or TRBD2 (5 bases each). In germline, CDR1 is SEHNR, CDR2 FQNEAQ (reference sequence). The CDR3 covers 17 residues. V was pared by 1 base and J by 5 bases, with 21 bases between. Written as DNA, the CDR3 is TGTGCCAGCAGCTTAGGAATTCCGGGACGGATCCTTGACGAGCAGTACTTC. This sequence encodes CASSLGIPGRILDEQYF.

The V and J genes are TRBV28 and TRBJ2-7, with D perhaps TRBD1 (7 bases). Trimming cost V 5 bases and J 0 bases, with 14 bases left between them. The CDR3 contains 15 residues. Per germline, CDR1 MDHEN and CDR2 SYDVKM. The chain's CDR3 is CASSRRQGLSYEQYF. CDR3 nucleotides: TGTGCCAGCAGTCGACGACAGGGACTCTCCTACGAGCAGTACTTC.

The V gene is TRBV2, the J gene TRBJ1-4, with D possibly TRBD1 on 5 matching bases. V lost 7 bases to trimming and J lost 0 bases, with 9 bases between them. The CDR3 has 14 amino acids. Germline CDR1 is SNHLY and CDR2 is FYNNEI. The DNA for the CDR3 is TGTGCCAGCACCCGGGACGCAACTAATGAAAAACTGTTTTTT. Its protein is CASTRDATNEKLFF.

This clone showed up just once. The CDR3 bases are TGTGCCAGCAGTTCTTCCTCTAGCGGATCCACAGATACGCAGTATTTT. Its translation: CASSSSSSGSTDTQYF. The J gene is TRBJ2-3, the V gene TRBV28; TRBD2 matches 7 bases. There are 16 residues in the CDR3. Germline V CDR1 and CDR2: MDHEN, SYDVKM. The junction had 9 bases not matched to a gene; V was cut back by 4 bases and J by 2 bases.

V is TRBV5-1 and J is TRBJ1-2; unclear D gene. The CDR3 is made up of 15 amino acids. V lost 4 bases, J lost 0 bases, and 13 bases lay in between. CDR1 and CDR2 from the germline V gene are SGHRS and YFSETQ. CDR3 in DNA: TGCGCCAGCAGCCCGGACCGAGACTCTAACTATGGCTACACCTTC. Protein sequence: CASSPDRDSNYGYTF.

The J gene is TRBJ1-4, the V gene TRBV20-1; D is unclear. This CDR3 contains 14 residues. CDR1 and CDR2 (germline): DFQATT, SNEGSKA (reference sequence). Between the trimmed V and J ends, which lost 3 bases and 0 bases, there was a span of 8 bases. The CDR3 DNA follows: TGCAGTGCTAGTTCCGGATCAACTAATGAAAAACTGTTTTTT. Residues: CSASSGSTNEKLFF.

CDR3 in DNA: TGTGCCATATTAGCGGGAAAGAACACCGGGGAGCTGTTTTTT. It is translated as CAILAGKNTGELFF. The chain links TRBV10-3 to TRBJ2-2, with TRBD2 matching over 8 bases. The CDR3 sequence is 14 residues long. Germline V gene sequence: CDR1 ENHRY, CDR2 SYGVKD. V shed 9 bases and J 1 base; nucleotides not matched to a gene: 4.

This rearrangement joins TRBV6-5 to TRBJ1-1; 7 bases map to TRBD1. From germline, CDR1 is MNHEY and CDR2 SVGAGI. J was trimmed by 6 bases and V by 1 base; bases with no gene match: 2. The CDR3 is 13 amino acids. CDR3 nucleotide sequence: TGTGCCAGCAGTTACTACAGGGGCGCTGAAGCTTTCTTT. As protein: CASSYYRGAEAFF.

The chain employs TRBV4-1 and TRBJ1-6, with no clear D. Looked up from germline, CDR1 is MGHRA and CDR2 is YSYEKL. V dropped 0 bases and J dropped 0 bases, with 15 bases sitting between them. This CDR3 comprises 19 residues. CDR3 residues: CASSQEYRTQDSYNSPLHF. For the CDR3, the DNA is TGCGCCAGCAGCCAAGAGTATCGGACGCAAGACTCCTATAATTCACCCCTCCACTTT.

Written as DNA, the CDR3 is TGTGCCAGTATCGGGGGTACTGGCTACACCTTC. Translated, it gives CASIGGTGYTF. This rearrangement joins TRBV19 to TRBJ1-2; a possible D gene is TRBD1 (5 bases). Trimming cost V 7 bases and J 7 bases, with 10 bases left between them. The CDR3 has 11 amino acids. CDR1 is LNHDA and CDR2 is SQIVND in the germline V gene (reference sequence).

This chain joins TRBV6-5 and TRBJ1-5; D possibly corresponds to TRBD1 (5 bases). The CDR3 has 12 residues. Trimming took off 7 bases at V and 7 bases at J, with 11 bases between the two ends. Germline V gene sequence: CDR1 MNHEY, CDR2 SVGAGI. The CDR3 protein is CASNRGLQPQHF. As DNA, the CDR3 is TGTGCCAGCAATCGGGGACTACAGCCCCAGCATTTT.

V and J are TRBV5-1 and TRBJ1-4; 9 bases are a match to TRBD1. CDR1 SGHRS and CDR2 YFSETQ come from the germline V gene. V was pared by 4 bases and J by 3 bases, with 4 bases of the junction left unmatched. The CDR3 extends over 15 amino acids. In nucleotides, the CDR3 is TGCGCCAGCAGCACAGGGACAGGGCCTAATGAAAAACTGTTTTTT. Translated: CASSTGTGPNEKLFF.

This sequence joins TRBV7-6 and TRBJ2-2; possible D gene TRBD1, 5 bases. CDR1 SGHVS and CDR2 FNYEAQ come from the germline V gene. Trimming removed 1 base at V and 6 bases at J, with 21 bases between. The CDR3 consists of 18 residues. For the CDR3, the DNA is TGTGCCAGCAGCTTAGAAATATTCGGCCAGGGTGGGTCCGGGGAGCTGTTTTTT. The encoded protein is CASSLEIFGQGGSGELFF. Filled out from reference TRBV7-6 and TRBJ2-2, the complete variable domain reads GAGVSQSPRYKVTKRGQDVALRCDPISGHVSLYWYRQALGQGPEFLTYFNYEAQQDKSGLPNDRFSAERPEGSISTLTIQRTEQRDSAMYRCASSLEIFGQGGSGELFFGEGSRLTVL.

The rearrangement uses TRBV2 and TRBJ1-2, with D maybe TRBD1 (6 bases). Deletions cut 8 bases from V and 2 bases from J, with 12 bases between. There are 13 residues in the CDR3. Germline lookup yields CDR1 SNHLY and CDR2 FYNNEI. The DNA of the CDR3 is TGTGCCAGCTGGGGGCTCTCCAACTATGGCTACACCTTC. Translation: CASWGLSNYGYTF.

This clone has just one count. The chain uses TRBV12-5 and TRBJ2-1, with 15 bases fitting TRBD2. Germline V gene sequence: CDR1 LGHNT, CDR2 FRNRAP. The junction had 15 bases not matched to a gene; V was cut back by 3 bases and J by 6 bases. The CDR3 sequence is 20 residues long. The CDR3 reads CASGFLGLAGGPTSVNEQFF. CDR3 DNA: TGTGCTAGTGGTTTCCTTGGACTAGCGGGGGGGCCAACGTCAGTCAATGAGCAGTTCTTC.

DNA of the CDR3: TGTGCCAGCAGTCCATACCGAACTCGGAACACTGAAGCTTTCTTT. Its protein is CASSPYRTRNTEAFF. The chain couples TRBV14 to TRBJ1-1; no definite D call. CDR1 is SGHDN and CDR2 is FVKESK in the germline V gene. This CDR3 comprises 15 residues. Trimming removed 6 bases from V and 1 base from J, with 15 bases in between. Full variable domain (remainder filled in from reference TRBV14 and TRBJ1-1): EAGVTQFPSHSVIEKGQTVTLRCDPISGHDNLYWYRRVMGKEIKFLLHFVKESKQDESGMPNNRFLAERTGGTYSTLKVQPAELEDSGVYFCASSPYRTRNTEAFFGQGTRLTVV.

This clone was detected once. This chain links TRBV5-1 with TRBJ2-5, with 10 bases aligning to TRBD2. Germline trimming cut 4 bases from V and 5 bases from J; bases unmatched to any gene: 14. From germline, CDR1 is SGHRS and CDR2 YFSETQ. CDR3 length: 17 residues. The CDR3 sequence: CASSVSSGSFMGETQYF. In nucleotides, the CDR3 is TGCGCCAGCAGCGTATCTAGCGGGAGTTTCATGGGGGAGACCCAGTACTTC.

The chain joins TRBV6-5 to TRBJ1-4; 7 bases are a match to TRBD1. This CDR3 is built from 13 residues. The germline V gene has CDR1 MNHEY and CDR2 SVGAGI. The junction had 14 bases not matched to a gene; V was cut back by 6 bases and J by 16 bases. The CDR3 DNA reads as TGTGCCAGCAGGCGAGAGCTGACAGGGTCCACGTTTTTT. Translated: CASRRELTGSTFF.

The V gene is TRBV4-1, the J gene TRBJ2-7; 13 bases are a match to TRBD2. V dropped 1 base and J dropped 8; count of bases not matched to a gene: 5. CDR3 length equals 15 residues. Germline CDR1 reads MGHRA; CDR2 reads YSYEKL. The CDR3 spells CASSQGLAGGVKQYF. The CDR3 coding sequence is TGCGCCAGCAGCCAAGGACTAGCGGGGGGTGTAAAGCAGTACTTC.

This rearrangement joins TRBV19 to TRBJ1-1; D call uncertain. The CDR3 runs 15 residues. Trimming pared 9 bases from V and 0 bases from J, leaving 17 bases between. Germline CDR1 reads LNHDA; CDR2 reads SQIVND (reference sequence). The CDR3 nucleotides read TGTGCCAGCCAGCAAAACAGACCAATGAACACTGAAGCTTTCTTT. Its translation: CASQQNRPMNTEAFF. Complete variable domain (other parts from reference TRBV19 and TRBJ1-1): DGGITQSPKYLFRKEGQNVTLSCEQNLNHDAMYWYRQDPGQGLRLIYYSQIVNDFQKGDIAEGYSVSREKKESFPLTVTSAQKNPTAFYLCASQQNRPMNTEAFFGQGTRLTVV.

The chain joins TRBV7-6 to TRBJ2-2; D is ambiguous. V dropped 1 base and J dropped 1 base, with 16 bases sitting between them. The V gene's germline CDR1 is SGHVS and CDR2 FNYEAQ. The CDR3 is 18 residues long. Written as DNA, the CDR3 is TGTGCCAGCAGCTTAGAACGTCGACGGATCCGGAACACCGGGGAGCTGTTTTTT. It specifies CASSLERRRIRNTGELFF.

The CDR3 nucleotides are TGTGCCATCAGTGAGGGGTGGGGCGCGAACACTGAAGCTTTCTTT. Its translation: CAISEGWGANTEAFF. V is TRBV10-3 and J is TRBJ1-1; D possibly corresponds to TRBD1 (5 bases). With 2 bases removed from V and 1 base from J, the gap between germline ends came to 11 bases. Germline CDR1 and CDR2: ENHRY and SYGVKD. The CDR3 has 15 residues.

The V and J genes are TRBV6-2 or TRBV6-3 and TRBJ2-7, with D possibly matching TRBD1 (6 bases). CDR1 and CDR2 from the germline V gene are MNHEY and SVGEGT. Between the trimmed V and J ends, which lost 4 bases and 6 bases, there was a span of 13 bases. This CDR3 region has 13 residues. CDR3 DNA: TGTGCCAGCAGTTCAATACAGGGAATCGAGCAGTACTTC. Its protein is CASSSIQGIEQYF.

The gene calls are TRBV11-3 and TRBJ2-3; 11 bases align to TRBD2. There are 16 residues in the CDR3. Germline V lookup: CDR1 SGHNT, CDR2 YENEEA. Trimming cost V 4 bases and J 4 bases; bases outside gene matches: 7. The CDR3 loop reads CASSSGGTSGSDTQYF. The DNA of the CDR3 is TGTGCCAGCAGCTCCGGCGGGACTAGCGGTTCAGATACGCAGTATTTT. Filled out from reference TRBV11-3 and TRBJ2-3, the complete variable domain reads EAGVVQSPRYKIIEKKQPVAFWCNPISGHNTLYWYLQNLGQGPELLIRYENEEAVDDSQLPKDRFSAERLKGVDSTLKIQPAELGDSAVYLCASSSGGTSGSDTQYFGPGTRLTVL.